This T cell receptor (beta chain) comes out of a study of blood T cells in healthy people across ages. Looking at the study overall: Capture by template switching was about one barcoded beta molecule per two T cells. Notes on the study in general: Estimated diversity across one million T cells was deemed an underestimate.

The CDR3 runs 14 residues. Germline loops: CDR1 WSHSY, CDR2 SAAADI. V lost 6 bases, J lost 5 bases, and 14 bases lay in between. Samples each had at least 5 micrograms of total RNA extracted. In this sample, this clonotype turned up a few times. Its antigen is as yet unknown. A second PCR of about 7 to 12 cycles used a sample-barcoded 5' primer and a J-beta primer mix. Each cDNA molecule carried a tag from a template-switch adaptor that contained 12 random nucleotides. TCRdb reanalysed the 5' RACE reads using MiXCR and keeps one entry per CDR3 protein. The sample includes more than 650,000 distinct CDR3 sequences, 22% seen only once; the top ten take about 22%.

The genes are TRBV10-2 and TRBJ2-4; D might be TRBD1 (6 bases). The source is an older man in good health. Sequencing was done on a sample of blood. DNA for the CDR3: TGCGCCAGCAGCCCTATGGGGGCGGAAAACATTCAGTACTTC. Its protein is CASSPMGAENIQYF.